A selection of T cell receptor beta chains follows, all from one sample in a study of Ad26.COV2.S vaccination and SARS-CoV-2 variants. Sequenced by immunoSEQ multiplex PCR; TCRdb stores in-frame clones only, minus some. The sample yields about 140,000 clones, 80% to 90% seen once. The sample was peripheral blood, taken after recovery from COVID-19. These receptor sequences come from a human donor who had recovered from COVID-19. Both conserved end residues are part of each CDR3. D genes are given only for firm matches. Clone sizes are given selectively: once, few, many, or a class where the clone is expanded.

TGTGCCAGCAGCCCCCGGACAGGGGCAGAGGAAAAACTGTTTTTT	CASSPRTGAEEKLFF	NA	15	TRBD1	TRBV2	TRBJ1-4
TGTGCCACCAGCAGATCGCTCCCGGGAACCGGGGAGCTGTTTTTT	CATSRSLPGTGELFF	NA	15	NA	TRBV15	TRBJ2-2
TGTGCCAGCAGCTCTCCCTACGGGAGCACCTCCTACGAGCAGTACTTC	CASSSPYGSTSYEQYF	NA	16	NA	TRBV5-4	TRBJ2-7
TGTGCCAGCAGTCTCCCCGGGGCTAGGAATAATTCACCCCTCCACTTT	CASSLPGARNNSPLHF	few	16	NA	TRBV27	TRBJ1-6
TGTGCCAGCTCCCTCACTAAGACTGAAGCTTTCTTT	CASSLTKTEAFF	NA	12	NA	TRBV18	TRBJ1-1
TGTGCCAGCAGCCTACAGGGGATCGTGGACTACGAGCAGTACTTC	CASSLQGIVDYEQYF	NA	15	TRBD1	TRBV7-8	TRBJ2-7
TGTGCCAGCAGAACGACAGCTACAGATACGCAGTATTTT	CASRTTATDTQYF	NA	13	NA	TRBV2	TRBJ2-3
TGTGCCAGCAGTCCCGAGACCGGGGAGCTGTTTTTT	CASSPETGELFF	NA	12	NA	TRBV5-4	TRBJ2-2
TGTGCCAAGAACCGGCAGGGTAGCTACGAGCAGTACTTC	CAKNRQGSYEQYF	once	13	NA	TRBV2	TRBJ2-7
TGTGCCAGCAGGCCACAGGGGAACACTGAAGCTTTCTTT	CASRPQGNTEAFF	NA	13	NA	TRBV7-9	TRBJ1-1
TGTGCCAGCAGAATCCGGGGGGGAGCTAACTATGGCTACACCTTC	CASRIRGGANYGYTF	NA	15	NA	TRBV28	TRBJ1-2
TGCGCCATCTCGACCTGTGGGGCCAACTCTGGAAACACCATATATTTT	CAISTCGANSGNTIYF	NA	16	NA	TRBV23-1	TRBJ1-3
TGTGCCAGCAGTGGGCAGGGGGAAAACTATGGCTACACCTTC	CASSGQGENYGYTF	NA	14	TRBD1	TRBV2	TRBJ1-2
TGTGCCACCAGTGACCAAAATCAGCCCCAGCATTTT	CATSDQNQPQHF	NA	12	NA	TRBV24-1	TRBJ1-5
TGTGCCAGCAGTGATAGGACAGGGGGGGAGCAGCCCCAGCATTTT	CASSDRTGGEQPQHF	once	15	TRBD1	TRBV6-1	TRBJ1-5
TGTGCCAGCAGCCCTATAAACAGGGGAAAGGAGCCCTACGAGCAGTACTTC	CASSPINRGKEPYEQYF	NA	17	TRBD1	TRBV11-2	TRBJ2-7
TGTGCCAGCAGTCAGGCCATTTTCTCTGGAAACACCATATATTTT	CASSQAIFSGNTIYF	NA	15	NA	TRBV2	TRBJ1-3
TGTGCCAGCAGTTTACTTACAATCCAGGAAAAACTGTTTTTT	CASSLLTIQEKLFF	NA	14	NA	TRBV28	TRBJ1-4
TGCGCCAGCAGCCAAGATTTGGCCTGGGCTCAGCCCCAGCATTTT	CASSQDLAWAQPQHF	NA	15	NA	TRBV4-1	TRBJ1-5
TGTGCCAGCAGCCAAGATGGCCCGGGTGGGTATCAGCCCCAGCATTTT	CASSQDGPGGYQPQHF	NA	16	NA	TRBV4-2	TRBJ1-5
TGTGCCAGCAGTCCCGACAGGGATTACTACAATGAGCAGTTCTTC	CASSPDRDYYNEQFF	NA	15	TRBD1	TRBV27	TRBJ2-1
TGTGCCAGCAGCTGGGCCGTGGACAGGGTCTACAATGAGCAGTTCTTC	CASSWAVDRVYNEQFF	few	16	TRBD1	TRBV7-2	TRBJ2-1
TGTGCCACCACCGGGACAGGGGCCTACGAGCAGTACTTC	CATTGTGAYEQYF	NA	13	TRBD1	TRBV6-5	TRBJ2-7
TGTGCCAGCAGGTTCCAAACTCTAGCGATTAGGCAGCCCCAGCATTTT	CASRFQTLAIRQPQHF	NA	16	NA	TRBV28	TRBJ1-5
TGCGCCAGCGGGTCGGCAGCCGCACCCTACGAGCAGTACTTC	CASGSAAAPYEQYF	NA	14	NA	TRBV5-1	TRBJ2-7
TGCGCCAGCAGCCGGGACAGCACTGGAAACACCATATATTTT	CASSRDSTGNTIYF	NA	14	TRBD1	TRBV4-1	TRBJ1-3
TGTGCCAGTACCTTGGGTGAGGCTGTCTATGGCTACACCTTC	CASTLGEAVYGYTF	NA	14	NA	TRBV19	TRBJ1-2
TGTGCCAGCAGCTTCCTCGTCGAGACAGGAAATTCACCCCTCCACTTT	CASSFLVETGNSPLHF	few	16	NA	TRBV7-9	TRBJ1-6
TGTGCCAGCAGTTGGTCGGGGAACACTGAAGCTTTCTTT	CASSWSGNTEAFF	NA	13	NA	TRBV28	TRBJ1-1
TGTGCCAGCAGCTTACAGGGACAGCGATCCTACGAGCAGTACTTC	CASSLQGQRSYEQYF	NA	15	TRBD1	TRBV7-8	TRBJ2-7
TGTGCCAGCAGTTGGGCAGCATCCACCTACAATGAGCAGTTCTTC	CASSWAASTYNEQFF	NA	15	NA	TRBV27	TRBJ2-1
TGTGCCTGGAGAGGGACAGGAAACACCATATATTTT	CAWRGTGNTIYF	once	12	NA	TRBV30	TRBJ1-3
TGTGCCAGTAGTATGGGAAACTTGGGGACTGAAGCTTTCTTT	CASSMGNLGTEAFF	NA	14	NA	TRBV19	TRBJ1-1
TGCGCCAGCAGCACGGGATCTCTGGATACGCAGTATTTT	CASSTGSLDTQYF	NA	13	NA	TRBV5-1	TRBJ2-3
TGTGCCAGCAGGCCGCGGCTAGCGGGGGTCTCAGCCACAGATACGCAGTATTTT	CASRPRLAGVSATDTQYF	NA	18	TRBD2	TRBV28	TRBJ2-3
TGTGCCAGCAGCTATCGGGTGGATCAGCCCCAGCATTTT	CASSYRVDQPQHF	NA	13	NA	TRBV7-2	TRBJ1-5
TGTGCCAGCAGTTTAGGGGGGTACAGGTCCTACGAGCAGTACTTC	CASSLGGYRSYEQYF	NA	15	NA	TRBV28	TRBJ2-7
TGTGCCAGCAGTTACCCCCAGCGGGGTCGGACAGATACGCAGTATTTT	CASSYPQRGRTDTQYF	NA	16	TRBD2	TRBV6-6	TRBJ2-3
TGTGCCAGCCTCCGCTTAGCGGACGGGAGCTCCTACAATGAGCAGTTCTTC	CASLRLADGSSYNEQFF	NA	17	NA	TRBV2	TRBJ2-1
TGCAGCGTTGAACTACGAAAGAACTACGAGCAGTACTTC	CSVELRKNYEQYF	NA	13	NA	TRBV29-1	TRBJ2-7
TGTGCCAGCAGTCCGGGATCTGATGAGCAGTTCTTC	CASSPGSDEQFF	NA	12	NA	TRBV27	TRBJ2-1
TGTGCCAGCAGCTGGGGACAGGGCGGGCAGACCCAGTACTTC	CASSWGQGGQTQYF	NA	14	TRBD1	TRBV7-2	TRBJ2-5
TGCGCCAGCAGCTCGCATCGCGGGGGAGGAAACGAGCAGTACTTC	CASSSHRGGGNEQYF	once	15	TRBD2	TRBV5-1	TRBJ2-7
TGTGCCAGCGCGCCGACGGTGAACACTGAAGCTTTCTTT	CASAPTVNTEAFF	NA	13	NA	TRBV3-1/TRBV3-2	TRBJ1-1
TGTGCCAGCAGCCTGGACTCCAGCTCCTATAATTCACCCCTCCACTTT	CASSLDSSSYNSPLHF	few	16	NA	TRBV3-1/TRBV3-2	TRBJ1-6
TGCGCCAGCAGCCAAGACCCTGGAAACACCATATATTTT	CASSQDPGNTIYF	once	13	NA	TRBV4-3	TRBJ1-3
TGCGCCAGCAGTGAGTCTAGGGGGACAGGTTTAAATTATGGCTACACCTTC	CASSESRGTGLNYGYTF	NA	17	TRBD1	TRBV10-2	TRBJ1-2
TGTGCCAGCAGCTTGTCCGGGGTAGGCAATCAGCCCCAGCATTTT	CASSLSGVGNQPQHF	NA	15	NA	TRBV5-6	TRBJ1-5